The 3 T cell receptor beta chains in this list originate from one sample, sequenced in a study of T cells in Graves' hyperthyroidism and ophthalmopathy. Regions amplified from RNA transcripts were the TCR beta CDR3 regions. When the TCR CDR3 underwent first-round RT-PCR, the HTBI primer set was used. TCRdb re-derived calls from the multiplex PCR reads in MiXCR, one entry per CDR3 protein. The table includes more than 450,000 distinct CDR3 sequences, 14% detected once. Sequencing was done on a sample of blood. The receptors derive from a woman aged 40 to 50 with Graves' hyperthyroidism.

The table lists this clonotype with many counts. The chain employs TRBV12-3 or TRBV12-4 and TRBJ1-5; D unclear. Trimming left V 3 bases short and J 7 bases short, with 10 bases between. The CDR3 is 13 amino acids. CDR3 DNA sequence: TGTGCCAGCAGTTTCACAACTCGGCAGCCCCAGCATTTT. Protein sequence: CASSFTTRQPQHF.

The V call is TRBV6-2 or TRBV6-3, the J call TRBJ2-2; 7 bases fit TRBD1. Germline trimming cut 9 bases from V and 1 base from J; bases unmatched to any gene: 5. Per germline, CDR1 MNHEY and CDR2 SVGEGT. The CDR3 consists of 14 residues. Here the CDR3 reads CASNHRGNTGELFF. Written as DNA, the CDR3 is TGTGCCAGTAACCACAGGGGGAACACCGGGGAGCTGTTTTTT.

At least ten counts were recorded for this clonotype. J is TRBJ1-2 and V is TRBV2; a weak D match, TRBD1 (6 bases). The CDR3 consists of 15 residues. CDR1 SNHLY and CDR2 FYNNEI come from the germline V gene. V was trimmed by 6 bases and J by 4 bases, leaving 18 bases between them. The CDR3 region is CASRLGTRMLYGYTF. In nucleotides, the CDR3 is TGTGCCAGCAGGCTCGGGACACGGATGCTCTATGGCTACACCTTC.